This T cell receptor beta chain was sequenced for a study of regulatory T cells in long-lasting Graves disease. The overall study: Persistent cases took antithyroid drugs over 5 years and stayed TSH receptor antibody positive.

General study findings and limits: The number of shared public clonotypes was higher in persistent patients (2,741) than new patients (966). Less diverse TCR repertoires were seen in persistent Graves' patients than in newly diagnosed ones.

This CDR3 region has 12 residues. V was pared by 7 bases and J by 5 bases, with 11 bases between. The V gene's germline CDR1 is MDHEN and CDR2 SYDVKM. CDR3-region Arm-PCR and iRepertoire HTBI primers produced the TCR beta libraries. TCRdb analysed the multiplex PCR reads with MiXCR anew, one entry per CDR3 protein. The sample has roughly 400,000 distinct CDR3 sequences, more than 20% seen once; the top ten hold less than 25%. This clonotype came up many times. Its antigen is not identified. The time point is: persistent/refractory GD, antithyroid drugs over 5 years with positive TRAb. PBMC-extracted RNA yielded the TCR library. EDTA tubes held approximately 8.8 milliliters of peripheral blood from each patient.

The V and J genes are TRBV28 and TRBJ1-1; D is unresolved. This specimen consisted of peripheral blood mononuclear cells (PBMCs), obtained when the disease was refractory, from a patient treated with antithyroid drugs. The clonotype comes from a female donor with Graves disease. CDR3 in amino acids: CASNLPGTEAFF. The CDR3 nucleotides are TGTGCCAGCAATCTTCCGGGAACTGAAGCTTTCTTT.